These 32 T cell receptor beta chains share one sample of origin, sequenced in a study of regulatory T cells in long-lasting Graves disease. Sequencing libraries for TCR beta were prepared with iRepertoire HTBI primers and Arm-PCR of CDR3 regions. TCRdb re-called the multiplex PCR reads with MiXCR, one entry per CDR3 protein. The sample carries approximately 480,000 distinct CDR3 sequences, 15% to 20% recorded once. Time point meaning: newly diagnosed GD, antithyroid drugs for less than 3 months. Extracted PBMC RNA gave rise to the TCR library. The same sample was also used in a study of T cells in Graves' hyperthyroidism and ophthalmopathy.

This sample comprised peripheral blood mononuclear cells (PBMCs), obtained at new diagnosis, from a patient treated with antithyroid drugs. These receptors all come from a man aged 35-49 years with Graves disease.

The chain uses TRBV18 and TRBJ2-7; possible D gene TRBD1, 6 bases. Per the germline V gene, CDR1 is KGHSH and CDR2 is LQKENI. Trimming pared 3 bases from V and 2 bases from J, leaving 8 bases between. CDR3 size: 13 residues. Written as DNA, the CDR3 is TGTGCCAGCTCACCGAACAGGGCCTACGAGCAGTACTTC. Translation: CASSPNRAYEQYF.

The V call is TRBV9, the J call TRBJ2-7; 11 positions match TRBD1. The V gene end was trimmed by 4 bases and the J gene end by 8 bases; junction bases not matched to a gene: 11. Germline CDR1 SGDLS, CDR2 YYNGEE. CDR3 size: 15 residues. The CDR3 reads CASSLAGTGGNQQYF. As DNA, the CDR3 is TGTGCCAGCAGCCTCGCGGGGACAGGGGGGAACCAGCAGTACTTC.

V is TRBV7-9 and J is TRBJ2-5; 8 nucleotides line up with TRBD1. The V gene end was trimmed by 5 bases and the J gene end by 1 base; junction bases not matched to a gene: 3. The CDR3 is made up of 14 amino acids. The germline CDR1 and CDR2 sequences are SEHNR and FQNEAQ (reference sequence). This CDR3 is CASSNQGAQETQYF. As DNA, the CDR3 is TGTGCCAGCAGCAATCAGGGGGCCCAAGAGACCCAGTACTTC.

Many counts were recorded for this clonotype. The CDR3 loop is CASSQEGWVQYF. The CDR3 DNA follows: TGCGCCAGCAGCCAAGAAGGGTGGGTGCAGTACTTC. The chain recombines TRBV4-1 with TRBJ2-7; the D is unclear. Germline lookup yields CDR1 MGHRA and CDR2 YSYEKL. This CDR3 is 12 amino acids long. Trimming removed 0 bases at V and 9 bases at J, with 9 bases between.

This chain uses TRBV3-1 with TRBJ2-3; 8 bases line up with TRBD2. Trimming cost V 4 bases and J 1 base; bases outside gene matches: 10. CDR1 is LGHDT and CDR2 is YNNKEL in the germline V gene (reference sequence). The CDR3 runs to 17 residues. The CDR3 region is CASSRQTSGGGTDTQYF. The DNA of the CDR3 is TGTGCCAGCAGCCGCCAAACTAGCGGAGGGGGCACAGATACGCAGTATTTT.

A few counts support this clonotype. The genes are TRBV10-3 and TRBJ2-1, with 10 bases fitting TRBD2. The V gene's germline CDR1 is ENHRY and CDR2 SYGVKD. CDR3 length: 19 amino acids. Losses at the gene ends were 3 bases for V and 8 bases for J; bases not matched to a gene: 19. The CDR3 reads CAISDGEKTSGERRYEQFF. CDR3 in DNA: TGTGCCATCAGTGACGGAGAAAAAACTAGCGGGGAGAGAAGGTATGAGCAGTTCTTC.

J is TRBJ1-5 and V is TRBV28, with D unclear. The CDR3 spans 14 residues. V shed 5 bases and J shed 2 bases, with 10 bases lying between them. Per the germline V gene, CDR1 is MDHEN and CDR2 is SYDVKM. Here the CDR3 reads CASSPFWGNQPQHF. In DNA, the CDR3 is TGTGCCAGCAGTCCTTTTTGGGGCAATCAGCCCCAGCATTTT.

There are a few counts of this clonotype. The CDR3: CASSRETSGRFYEQYF. The CDR3 DNA reads TGCGCCAGCAGCCGTGAGACTAGCGGGAGGTTCTACGAGCAGTACTTC. The chain joins TRBV5-1 to TRBJ2-7, with TRBD2 matching over 13 bases. CDR1 and CDR2 from the germline V gene are SGHRS and YFSETQ. The V segment lost 4 bases and the J segment 3 bases; nucleotides outside the gene matches: 7. The CDR3 is 16 amino acids.

Details on this clonotype: The junction does not match germline at one end; this may be a read error. V and J are TRBV6-2 or TRBV6-3 and TRBJ2-7; unclear D gene. The CDR3 is made up of 12 amino acids. In germline, CDR1 is MNHEY, CDR2 SVGEGT. CDR3 bases: TGTGCCAACAGTGAATTATCGAGCGAGCAGTACTTC. This translates into CANSELSSEQYF.

This clonotype was seen at least ten times. This CDR3 reads CASSEARQAEAFF. CDR3 sequence (DNA): TGTGCCAGCAGTGAAGCCAGACAGGCTGAAGCTTTCTTT. V and J are TRBV6-1 and TRBJ1-1; D possibly corresponds to TRBD1 (6 bases). Trimming removed 0 bases from V and 6 bases from J, with 8 bases in between. CDR3 length equals 13 residues. Germline CDR1 MNHNS, CDR2 SASEGT.

In its sample, this clonotype was seen a few times. This chain uses TRBV14 with TRBJ2-4; tentative D call: TRBD1 (5 bases). Germline V gene data show CDR1 as SGHDN and CDR2 as FVKESK. The CDR3 covers 15 residues. The V end lost 2 bases, the J end lost 6 bases, and 14 bases lay between the germline ends. In DNA, the CDR3 is TGTGCCAGCAGCCAAAACTCCCCAGGGTTAAACATTCAGTACTTC. It encodes CASSQNSPGLNIQYF.

Many counts were recorded for this clonotype. V is TRBV7-3 and J is TRBJ2-7; a weak D match, TRBD2 (5 bases). Germline CDR1 and CDR2: SGHTA and FQGTGA. Between the trimmed V and J ends, which lost 4 bases and 6 bases, there was a span of 13 bases. The CDR3 sequence is 13 residues long. The CDR3 bases are TGTGCCAGCAGCTCCGGGGTGACGGGCGAGCAGTACTTC. It is translated as CASSSGVTGEQYF.

This clonotype was seen many times. The chain carries TRBV6-5 and TRBJ2-7; 7 nucleotides align to TRBD1. CDR3 length: 14 amino acids. The junction had 2 bases not matched to a gene; V was cut back by 0 bases and J by 3 bases. CDR1 and CDR2 (germline): MNHEY, SVGAGI. The CDR3 is CASSYSRGYYEQYF. In nucleotides, the CDR3 is TGTGCCAGCAGTTACTCCAGGGGGTACTACGAGCAGTACTTC.

The chain links TRBV10-3 to TRBJ2-1; D is possibly TRBD1 (6 bases). Germline values: CDR1 ENHRY, CDR2 SYGVKD. The CDR3 is made up of 14 amino acids. The V end was cut by 6 bases, the J end by 3 bases, with 12 bases between. The CDR3 DNA is TGTGCCATCAGCGGGACACCGATCTACAATGAGCAGTTCTTC. The encoded protein is CAISGTPIYNEQFF.

This clonotype occurred a few times. This sequence joins TRBV7-2 and TRBJ2-1; 7 bases map to TRBD2. V dropped 0 bases and J dropped 0; count of bases not matched to a gene: 5. Looked up from germline, CDR1 is SGHTA and CDR2 is FQGNSA. The CDR3 totals 17 residues. Written as DNA, the CDR3 is TGTGCCAGCAGCTTAGCAGGGACTACGATCTCCTACAATGAGCAGTTCTTC. It translates to CASSLAGTTISYNEQFF.

This clonotype was seen a few times. A much larger clone sits a single nucleotide away, making a read error possible. The chain couples TRBV20-1 to TRBJ2-5, with D perhaps TRBD2 (7 bases). V was clipped by 5 bases and J by 9 bases, with 28 bases between them. The CDR3 consists of 16 residues. Germline lookup yields CDR1 DFQATT and CDR2 SNEGSKA (reference sequence). The CDR3 DNA sequence: TGCAGTGCTCCAGACCCTGGGGCTAGCGGAGCAGGGGCCCAGTACTTC. Translating gives CSAPDPGASGAGAQYF.

This clonotype was detected ten times or more. This sequence joins TRBV20-1 and TRBJ2-1; the match to TRBD2 covers 10 bases. CDR1 and CDR2 from the germline V gene are DFQATT and SNEGSKA (reference sequence). Unmatched junction bases numbered 12, after V lost 1 base and J lost 6 bases. The CDR3 extends over 17 amino acids. This CDR3 reads CSARGGSGRIGSNEQFF. The CDR3 coding sequence is TGCAGTGCTAGAGGTGGTAGCGGGAGGATTGGGTCCAATGAGCAGTTCTTC.

At least ten counts were recorded for this clonotype. V usage is TRBV28 and J usage is TRBJ2-7; no clear D. The CDR3 is 11 amino acids. Germline V lookup: CDR1 MDHEN, CDR2 SYDVKM. Between the trimmed V and J ends, which lost 6 bases and 4 bases, there was a span of 7 bases. The CDR3 sequence: CASSYTYEQYF. The CDR3 DNA reads as TGTGCCAGCAGCTACACATACGAGCAGTACTTC.

This chain joins TRBV9 and TRBJ2-1; D possibly matches TRBD1 or TRBD2 (5 bases each). CDR3 length equals 16 residues. Germline loops: CDR1 SGDLS, CDR2 YYNGEE. V lost 4 bases and J lost 4, with 18 bases in between. DNA for the CDR3: TGTGCCAGCAGCTTGGGGACGTCACTGCAGTACAATGAGCAGTTCTTC. Encoded protein: CASSLGTSLQYNEQFF.

This clonotype has ten or more counts. The chain joins TRBV18 to TRBJ2-3; D may correspond to TRBD1 or TRBD2 (5 bases each). Germline values: CDR1 KGHSH, CDR2 LQKENI. V was pared by 2 bases and J by 2 bases, with 11 bases between. CDR3 length: 15 amino acids. CDR3 coding DNA: TGTGCCAGCTCACCATCGGGACCGTTCACAGATACGCAGTATTTT. Its protein is CASSPSGPFTDTQYF.

This clonotype appeared once. The V and J genes are TRBV20-1 and TRBJ2-7; no firm D call. Germline lookup yields CDR1 DFQATT and CDR2 SNEGSKA (reference sequence). CDR3 size: 12 residues. The V and J ends lost 5 bases and 3 bases respectively, with 11 bases between them. CDR3: CSAVGAGYEQYF. Here the CDR3 DNA reads TGCAGTGCTGTAGGAGCCGGCTACGAGCAGTACTTC.

The J gene is TRBJ2-3, the V gene TRBV25-1, with TRBD1 matching 8 bases. The better agreement between TRBJ2-5 and the DNA end casts doubt on the J call. The CDR3 runs 16 residues. Germline V gene data show CDR1 as MGHDK and CDR2 as SYGVNS. CDR3 nucleotides: TGTGCCAGCAGTGGAGCAGGGGGCGGACTGCAGGAGACCCAGTACTTC. Translating it yields CASSGAGGGLQETQYF.

This clonotype has ten or more counts. This chain links TRBV12-3 or TRBV12-4 with TRBJ2-1; 9 positions agree with TRBD2. J lost 8 bases, V lost 1 base, and 6 bases had no gene match. The CDR3 consists of 15 residues. The CDR3 DNA follows: TGTGCCAGCAGTTTAGTAGCGGGAGTAAGGGATGAGCAGTTCTTC. Amino acid sequence: CASSLVAGVRDEQFF.

This clonotype occurred many times. The genes are TRBV3-1 and TRBJ2-7; 12 nucleotides agree with TRBD2. Germline V gene data show CDR1 as LGHDT and CDR2 as YNNKEL (reference sequence). V trimming: 7 bases; J trimming: 3 bases; junction bases outside the gene matches: 4. This CDR3 region has 14 residues. The DNA for the CDR3 is TGTGCCAGCACCCTAGCGGGAGGGAGCTACGAGCAGTACTTC. Protein product: CASTLAGGSYEQYF.

Ten or more counts support this clonotype. The chain carries TRBV6-1 and TRBJ2-3; 9 nucleotides align to TRBD2. From germline, CDR1 is MNHNS and CDR2 SASEGT. CDR3 length: 14 amino acids. With V trimmed by 8 bases and J by 4 bases, 7 bases remained unmatched. DNA for the CDR3: TGTGCCAGCCGCGGGCTAGCGGGACCAGATACGCAGTATTTT. Its translation: CASRGLAGPDTQYF.

This clonotype has just a few counts. The rearrangement links TRBV11-3 to TRBJ2-1; D possibly corresponds to TRBD2 (6 bases). From germline, CDR1 is SGHNT and CDR2 YENEEA. The V and J ends lost 3 bases and 4 bases respectively, with 10 bases between them. This CDR3 comprises 14 residues. CDR3 amino acids: CASSFSSEYNEQFF. The CDR3, as DNA: TGTGCCAGCAGCTTCTCTAGCGAGTACAATGAGCAGTTCTTC.

Many counts were recorded for this clonotype. This chain connects TRBV6-1 to TRBJ2-7; D unclear. Germline assignment: CDR1 MNHNS and CDR2 SASEGT. V lost 0 bases and J 3 bases, leaving 9 bases between the germline ends. The CDR3 is made up of 14 amino acids. For the CDR3, the DNA is TGTGCCAGCAGTGAAGCAAGGCAGTACTACGAGCAGTACTTC. As protein: CASSEARQYYEQYF.

This clonotype appeared many times. This chain links TRBV20-1 with TRBJ2-7; 9 bases are a match to TRBD1. The germline V gene encodes CDR1 DFQATT and CDR2 SNEGSKA (reference sequence). The CDR3 runs to 14 residues. With V trimmed by 5 bases and J by 2 bases, 7 bases remained unmatched. The CDR3 DNA follows: TGCAGTGCTCCACGGGACAGGGACACCTACGAGCAGTACTTC. Translated, it gives CSAPRDRDTYEQYF.

The sample holds a few counts of this clonotype. The chain couples TRBV28 to TRBJ2-2; no firm D call. V lost 6 bases and J lost 6, with 11 bases in between. The germline gives CDR1 MDHEN, CDR2 SYDVKM. The CDR3 has 13 residues. Written as DNA, the CDR3 is TGTGCCAGCAGCACCCTAAGGGCCGGGGAGCTGTTTTTT. Translating gives CASSTLRAGELFF.

On this clonotype itself: Since a much larger clone is just one base distant, this may be a read error. The genes are TRBV19 and TRBJ1-1; 9 nucleotides agree with TRBD1. The CDR3 runs 17 residues. The germline gives CDR1 LNHDA, CDR2 SQIVND (reference sequence). The CDR3, as DNA: TGTGCCGGTAGTCCCTCCTCGGGACAGGGCAGGGAGGCTGAAGCTTTCTTT. This sequence encodes CAGSPSSGQGREAEAFF.

This clonotype occurred a few times. No conserved phenylalanine or tryptophan is present at the end of the CDR3, so a read error is the likely explanation. The chain recombines TRBV6-1 with TRBJ1-1; 8 bases map to TRBD1. V was pared by 5 bases and J by 0 bases, with 8 bases of the junction left unmatched. This CDR3 has 16 residues. The germline V gene has CDR1 MNHNS and CDR2 SASEGT. The CDR3 DNA reads TGTGCCAGCAGTCCGGAGACAGGGGCTCTGAACACTGAAGCTTTCCTT. Protein: CASSPETGALNTEAFL.

The CDR3 spells CASGPLSTYEQYF. In DNA form, the CDR3 reads TGCGCCAGCGGACCTCTCTCCACCTACGAGCAGTACTTC. The V gene is TRBV5-1, the J gene TRBJ2-7, with D unclear. CDR1 is SGHRS, CDR2 YFSETQ, per germline. This CDR3 contains 13 residues. The V and J ends lost 7 bases and 2 bases respectively, with 13 bases between them.